Below, 10 T cell receptor beta chains from the same sample are listed, as sequenced in a study of identical twins. TCRdb called the 5' RACE reads again in MiXCR, with one record for every CDR3 protein. Among around 240,000 distinct CDR3 sequences listed, approximately 7% were seen once. This same sample was also taken into another study, of yellow fever vaccine responses in identical twins.

Sequencing used memory (CD45RO+) T cells sorted from blood. The receptors derive from a woman aged 18-29 years in good health.

This clonotype was recorded a few times. V usage is TRBV10-3 and J usage is TRBJ2-5; 10 bases fit TRBD2. With 0 bases clipped from V and 4 bases from J, the junction kept 5 bases outside the gene matches. The V gene's germline CDR1 is ENHRY and CDR2 SYGVKD. The CDR3 has 16 residues. CDR3 residues: CAISESLSGGVETQYF. CDR3 sequence (DNA): TGTGCCATCAGTGAGTCGCTCAGCGGGGGGGTAGAGACCCAGTACTTC.

This clonotype was counted a few times. V is TRBV6-4 and J is TRBJ1-1; TRBD1 agrees at 8 bases. With V trimmed by 3 bases and J by 11 bases, 11 bases remained unmatched. The CDR3 spans 14 residues. Germline CDR1 reads MRHNA; CDR2 reads SNTAGT. CDR3 sequence: CASSESTGAAGAFF. The CDR3 region has the DNA TGTGCCAGCAGTGAATCGACAGGGGCCGCAGGGGCTTTCTTT.

The V call is TRBV11-2, the J call TRBJ2-1, with 8 bases fitting TRBD2. In germline, CDR1 is SGHAT, CDR2 FQNNGV. The V segment lost 6 bases and the J segment 3 bases; nucleotides outside the gene matches: 10. This CDR3 contains 16 residues. The CDR3 protein is CASRMGLAGFYNEQFF. CDR3 DNA sequence: TGTGCCAGCAGAATGGGGCTAGCGGGTTTCTACAATGAGCAGTTCTTC.

V is TRBV11-3 and J is TRBJ2-7, with 9 bases that match TRBD1. CDR3 length equals 15 residues. Germline-derived CDR1 and CDR2 are SGHNT and YENEEA. With 3 bases clipped from V and 4 bases from J, the junction kept 7 bases outside the gene matches. In DNA form, the CDR3 reads TGTGCCAGCAGCTTTTTGGGACAGGGTTCGTACGAGCAGTACTTC. Amino acids: CASSFLGQGSYEQYF.

This clonotype was observed at least ten times. The V call is TRBV5-1, the J call TRBJ2-1; D perhaps matches TRBD1 (5 bases). Trimming stripped 0 bases from V and 13 bases from J, with 14 bases between. CDR1 and CDR2 (germline): SGHRS, YFSETQ. The CDR3 loop spans 13 amino acids. The CDR3 sequence is CASSLDRVGEQFF. The CDR3 coding sequence is TGCGCCAGCAGCTTGGATAGAGTAGGGGAACAGTTCTTC.

The chain carries TRBV19 and TRBJ1-1; TRBD1 matches 9 bases. Germline-derived CDR1 and CDR2 are LNHDA and SQIVND (reference sequence). The CDR3 is made up of 17 amino acids. The ends lost 4 bases at V and 3 bases at J; junction bases unmatched: 12. This CDR3 is CASSTPRTGVSDTEAFF. The CDR3 DNA follows: TGTGCCAGTAGTACCCCCAGGACAGGGGTGAGCGACACTGAAGCTTTCTTT.

The chain uses TRBV5-1 and TRBJ2-7; D is undetermined. CDR1 SGHRS and CDR2 YFSETQ come from the germline V gene. The V and J ends lost 3 bases and 3 bases respectively, with 10 bases between them. The CDR3 runs to 13 residues. The CDR3 DNA reads as TGCGCCAGCAGCTCGCCGGAACTCTACGAGCAGTACTTC. It translates to CASSSPELYEQYF.

This clonotype appeared many times. This chain uses TRBV20-1 with TRBJ2-5, with a weak D call TRBD1 (5 bases). The CDR3 totals 13 residues. The germline V and J ends were trimmed by 5 bases and 0 bases, with 10 bases remaining between them. Germline loops: CDR1 DFQATT, CDR2 SNEGSKA (reference sequence). This chain's CDR3 is CSAYDSYQETQYF. In DNA form, the CDR3 reads TGCAGTGCTTATGACAGCTACCAAGAGACCCAGTACTTC.

The chain is built from TRBV19 and TRBJ1-4; D possibly corresponds to TRBD1 (6 bases). CDR1 and CDR2 (germline): LNHDA, SQIVND (reference sequence). This CDR3 has 15 residues. V was pared by 6 bases and J by 4 bases, with 15 bases between. As DNA, the CDR3 is TGTGCCAGTAGAGACCGGGACATAATTAATGAAAAACTGTTTTTT. Protein product: CASRDRDIINEKLFF. The variable domain in full, with the rest retrieved from reference TRBV19 and TRBJ1-4, is DGGITQSPKYLFRKEGQNVTLSCEQNLNHDAMYWYRQDPGQGLRLIYYSQIVNDFQKGDIAEGYSVSREKKESFPLTVTSAQKNPTAFYLCASRDRDIINEKLFFGSGTQLSVL.

The chain carries TRBV9 and TRBJ2-7, with D possibly TRBD1 on 5 matching bases. V lost 4 bases, J lost 3 bases, and 20 bases lay in between. The CDR3 extends over 16 amino acids. In germline, CDR1 is SGDLS, CDR2 YYNGEE. CDR3 sequence (DNA): TGTGCCAGCAGCCCCTCTGATCAGGGTAGTCGCTACGAGCAGTACTTC. Translation: CASSPSDQGSRYEQYF.